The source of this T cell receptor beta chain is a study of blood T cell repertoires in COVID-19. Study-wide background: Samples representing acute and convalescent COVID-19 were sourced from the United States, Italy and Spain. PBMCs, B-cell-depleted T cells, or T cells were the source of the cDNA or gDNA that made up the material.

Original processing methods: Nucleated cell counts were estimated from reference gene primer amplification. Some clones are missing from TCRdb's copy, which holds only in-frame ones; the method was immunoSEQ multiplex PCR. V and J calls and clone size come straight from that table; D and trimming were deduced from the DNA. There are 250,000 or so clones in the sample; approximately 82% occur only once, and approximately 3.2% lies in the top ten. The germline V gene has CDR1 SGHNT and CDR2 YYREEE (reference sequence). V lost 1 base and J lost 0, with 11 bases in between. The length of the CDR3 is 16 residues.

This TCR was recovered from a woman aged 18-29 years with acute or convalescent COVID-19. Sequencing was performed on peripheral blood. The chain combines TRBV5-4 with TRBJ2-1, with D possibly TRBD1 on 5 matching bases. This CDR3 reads CASSLQGWSSYNEQFF. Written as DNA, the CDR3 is TGTGCCAGCAGCTTGCAGGGTTGGAGCTCCTACAATGAGCAGTTCTTC.